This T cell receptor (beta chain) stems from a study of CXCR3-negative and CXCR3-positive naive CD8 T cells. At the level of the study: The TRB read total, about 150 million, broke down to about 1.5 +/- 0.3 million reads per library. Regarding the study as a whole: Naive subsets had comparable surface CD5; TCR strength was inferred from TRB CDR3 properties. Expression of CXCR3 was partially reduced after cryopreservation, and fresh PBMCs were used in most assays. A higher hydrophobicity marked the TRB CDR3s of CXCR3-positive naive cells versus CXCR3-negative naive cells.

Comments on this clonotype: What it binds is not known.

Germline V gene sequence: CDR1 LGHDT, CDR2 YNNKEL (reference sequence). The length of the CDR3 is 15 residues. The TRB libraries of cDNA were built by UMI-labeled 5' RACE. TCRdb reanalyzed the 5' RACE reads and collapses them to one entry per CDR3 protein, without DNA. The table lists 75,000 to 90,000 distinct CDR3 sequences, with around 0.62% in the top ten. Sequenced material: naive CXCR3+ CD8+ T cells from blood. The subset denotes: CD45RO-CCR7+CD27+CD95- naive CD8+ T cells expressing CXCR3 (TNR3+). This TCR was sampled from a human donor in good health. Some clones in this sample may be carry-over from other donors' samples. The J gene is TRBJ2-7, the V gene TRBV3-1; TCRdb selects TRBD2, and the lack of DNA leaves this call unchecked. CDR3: CASSQDQSGGYEQYF.